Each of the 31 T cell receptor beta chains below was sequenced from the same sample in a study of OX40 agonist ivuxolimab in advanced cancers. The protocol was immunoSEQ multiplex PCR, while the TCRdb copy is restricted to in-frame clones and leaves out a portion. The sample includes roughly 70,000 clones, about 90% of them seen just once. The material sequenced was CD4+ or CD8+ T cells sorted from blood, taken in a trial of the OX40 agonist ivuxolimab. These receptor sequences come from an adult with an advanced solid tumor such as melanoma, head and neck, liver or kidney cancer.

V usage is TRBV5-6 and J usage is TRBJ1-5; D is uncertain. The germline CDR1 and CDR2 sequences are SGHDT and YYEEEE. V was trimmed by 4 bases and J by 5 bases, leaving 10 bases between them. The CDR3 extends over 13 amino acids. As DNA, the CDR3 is TGTGCCAGCAGCAGTGGTGGATATCAGCCCCAGCATTTT. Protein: CASSSGGYQPQHF.

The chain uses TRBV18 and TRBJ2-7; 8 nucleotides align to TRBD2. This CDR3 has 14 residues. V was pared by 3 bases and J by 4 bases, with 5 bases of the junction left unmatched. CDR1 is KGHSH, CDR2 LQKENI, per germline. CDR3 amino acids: CASSPGLGSYEQYF. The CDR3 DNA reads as TGTGCCAGCTCACCGGGACTAGGTTCTTACGAGCAGTACTTC.

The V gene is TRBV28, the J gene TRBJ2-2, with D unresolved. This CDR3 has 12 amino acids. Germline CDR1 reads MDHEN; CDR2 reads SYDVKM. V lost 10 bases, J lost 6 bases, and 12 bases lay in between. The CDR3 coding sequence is TGTGCCACCACGACCCGCTCCGGGGAGCTGTTTTTT. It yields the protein CATTTRSGELFF.

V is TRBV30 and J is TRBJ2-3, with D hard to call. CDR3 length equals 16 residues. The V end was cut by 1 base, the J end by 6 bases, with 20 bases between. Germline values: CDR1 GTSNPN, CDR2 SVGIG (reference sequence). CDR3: CAWSALRRLLGDTQYF. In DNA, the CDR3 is TGTGCCTGGAGTGCTCTTAGACGACTGCTTGGGGATACGCAGTATTTT.

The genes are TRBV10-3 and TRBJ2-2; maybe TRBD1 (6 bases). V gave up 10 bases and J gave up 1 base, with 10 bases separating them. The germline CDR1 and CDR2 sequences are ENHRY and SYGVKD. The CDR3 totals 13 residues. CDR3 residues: CATNRENTGELFF. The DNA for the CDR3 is TGTGCCACCAACAGGGAGAACACCGGGGAGCTGTTTTTT.

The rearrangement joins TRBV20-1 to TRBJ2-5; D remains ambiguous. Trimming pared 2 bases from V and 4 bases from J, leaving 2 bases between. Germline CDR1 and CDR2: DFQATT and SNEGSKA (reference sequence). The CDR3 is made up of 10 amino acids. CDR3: CSARRETQYF. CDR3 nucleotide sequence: TGCAGTGCTAGAAGAGAGACCCAGTACTTC.

CDR3 in DNA: TGTGCCAGTAGTATTAAGGGTACCTACGAGCAGTACTTC. Its translation: CASSIKGTYEQYF. The genes are TRBV19 and TRBJ2-7; D not certain. Germline lookup yields CDR1 LNHDA and CDR2 SQIVND (reference sequence). This CDR3 contains 13 residues. Trimming stripped 3 bases from V and 2 bases from J, with 8 bases between.

This CDR3 reads CASRAAARSGANVLTF. The CDR3 DNA follows: TGCGCCAGCAGGGCCGCAGCGCGCTCTGGGGCCAACGTCCTGACTTTC. The chain has TRBV5-1 and TRBJ2-6, with no clear D. Between the trimmed V and J ends, which lost 5 bases and 0 bases, there was a span of 12 bases. This CDR3 comprises 16 residues. Looked up from germline, CDR1 is SGHRS and CDR2 is YFSETQ. Full variable domain (missing parts from reference TRBV5-1 and TRBJ2-6): KAGVTQTPRYLIKTRGQQVTLSCSPISGHRSVSWYQQTPGQGLQFLFEYFSETQRNKGNFPGRFSGRQFSNSRSEMNVSTLELGDSALYLCASRAAARSGANVLTFGAGSRLTVL.

The CDR3 loop reads CASSARTGWPYEQYF. In DNA form, the CDR3 reads TGTGCCAGCAGTGCCCGGACAGGGTGGCCCTACGAGCAGTACTTC. The chain joins TRBV25-1 to TRBJ2-7; TRBD1 matches at 8 bases. The CDR3 is made up of 15 amino acids. V trimming: 4 bases; J trimming: 2 bases; junction bases outside the gene matches: 7. Germline loops: CDR1 MGHDK, CDR2 SYGVNS.

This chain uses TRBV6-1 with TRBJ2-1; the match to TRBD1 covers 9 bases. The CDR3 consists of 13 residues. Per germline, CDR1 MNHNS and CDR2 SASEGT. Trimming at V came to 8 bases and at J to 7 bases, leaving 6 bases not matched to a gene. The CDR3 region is CASSNRGLNEQFF. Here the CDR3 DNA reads TGTGCCAGCTCAAACAGGGGGCTAAATGAGCAGTTCTTC.

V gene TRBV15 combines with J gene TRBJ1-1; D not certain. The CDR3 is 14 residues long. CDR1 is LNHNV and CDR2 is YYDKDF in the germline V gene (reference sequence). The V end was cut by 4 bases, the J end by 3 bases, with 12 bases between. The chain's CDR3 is CATSTRWQDTEAFF. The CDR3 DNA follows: TGTGCCACCAGCACTCGGTGGCAGGACACTGAAGCTTTCTTT.

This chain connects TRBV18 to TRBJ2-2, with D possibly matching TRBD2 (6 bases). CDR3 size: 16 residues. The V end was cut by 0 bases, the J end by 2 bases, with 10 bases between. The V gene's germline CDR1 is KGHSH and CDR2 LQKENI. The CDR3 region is CASSPPSGGNTGELFF. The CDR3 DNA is TGTGCCAGCTCACCACCTAGCGGTGGCAACACCGGGGAGCTGTTTTTT.

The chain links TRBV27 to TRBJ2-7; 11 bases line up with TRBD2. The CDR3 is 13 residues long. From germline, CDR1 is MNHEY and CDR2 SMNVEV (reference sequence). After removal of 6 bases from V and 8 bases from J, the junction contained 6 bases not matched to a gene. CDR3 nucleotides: TGTGCCAGCAGCCCTAGCGGGAGGTATAAGCAGTACTTC. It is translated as CASSPSGRYKQYF.

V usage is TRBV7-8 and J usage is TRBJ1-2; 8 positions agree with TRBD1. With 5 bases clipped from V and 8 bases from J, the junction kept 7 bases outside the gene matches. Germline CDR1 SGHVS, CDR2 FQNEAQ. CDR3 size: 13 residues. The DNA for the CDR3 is TGTGCCAGCAGCACCCGGACAGGGATGGGCTACACCTTC. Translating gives CASSTRTGMGYTF.

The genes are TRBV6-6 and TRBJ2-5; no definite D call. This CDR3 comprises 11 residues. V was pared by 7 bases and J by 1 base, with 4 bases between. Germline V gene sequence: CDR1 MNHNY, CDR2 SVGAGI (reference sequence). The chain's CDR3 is CASNAQETQYF. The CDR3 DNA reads TGTGCCAGCAACGCCCAAGAGACCCAGTACTTC.

CDR3 DNA: TGTGCCAGTAGTATAAGGGTAAATGACGGCTACACCTTC. Its protein is CASSIRVNDGYTF. This chain links TRBV19 with TRBJ1-2, with D hard to call. The germline V and J ends were trimmed by 2 bases and 8 bases, with 12 bases remaining between them. Germline V gives CDR1 LNHDA, CDR2 SQIVND (reference sequence). There are 13 residues in the CDR3.

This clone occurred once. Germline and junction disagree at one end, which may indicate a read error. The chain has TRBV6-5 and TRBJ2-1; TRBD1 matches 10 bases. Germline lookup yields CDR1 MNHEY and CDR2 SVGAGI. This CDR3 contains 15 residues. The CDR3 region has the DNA TGTGCCAGCAGACCTCGACAGGGGGCATACAGTGAGCAGTTCTTC. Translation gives CASRPRQGAYSEQFF.

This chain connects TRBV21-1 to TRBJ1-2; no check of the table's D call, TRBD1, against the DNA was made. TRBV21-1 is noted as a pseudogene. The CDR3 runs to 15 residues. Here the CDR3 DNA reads TGTGCCAGCAGCAACTTTGGCCAGTTTAACTATGGCTACACCTTC. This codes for CASSNFGQFNYGYTF.

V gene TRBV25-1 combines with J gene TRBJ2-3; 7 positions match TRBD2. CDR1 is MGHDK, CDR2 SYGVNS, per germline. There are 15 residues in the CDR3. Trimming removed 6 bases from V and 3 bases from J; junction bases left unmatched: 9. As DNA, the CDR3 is TGTGCCAGCAGCCTTGGGGGGGATTTTACAGATACGCAGTATTTT. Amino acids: CASSLGGDFTDTQYF.

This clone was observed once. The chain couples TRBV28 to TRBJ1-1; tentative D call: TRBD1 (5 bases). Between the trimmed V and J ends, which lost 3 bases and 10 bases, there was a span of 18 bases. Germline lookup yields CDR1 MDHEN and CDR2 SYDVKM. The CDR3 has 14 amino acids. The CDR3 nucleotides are TGTGCCAGCAGTTTTGACGGGGCCGGGACCGGAGCTTTCTTT. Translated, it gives CASSFDGAGTGAFF.

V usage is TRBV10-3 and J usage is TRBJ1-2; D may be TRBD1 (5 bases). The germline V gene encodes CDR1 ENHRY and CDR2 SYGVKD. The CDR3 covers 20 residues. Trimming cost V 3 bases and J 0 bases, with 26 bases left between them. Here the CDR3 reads CAISELVGGQGNYTNYGYTF. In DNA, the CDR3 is TGTGCCATCAGTGAACTTGTGGGGGGTCAGGGAAACTATACTAACTATGGCTACACCTTC.

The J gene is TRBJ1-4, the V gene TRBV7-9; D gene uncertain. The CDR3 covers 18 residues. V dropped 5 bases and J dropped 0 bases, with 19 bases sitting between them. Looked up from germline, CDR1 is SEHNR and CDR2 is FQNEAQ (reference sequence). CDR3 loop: CASSVLASRPATNEKLFF. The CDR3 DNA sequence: TGTGCCAGCAGCGTCCTGGCTTCTCGACCCGCAACTAATGAAAAACTGTTTTTT.

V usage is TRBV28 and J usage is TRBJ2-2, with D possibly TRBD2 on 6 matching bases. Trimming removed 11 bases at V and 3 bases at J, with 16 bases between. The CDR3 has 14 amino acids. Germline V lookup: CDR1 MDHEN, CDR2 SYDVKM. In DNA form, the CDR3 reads TGTGCCTCCAGGAGGGATGGAGACACCGGGGAGCTGTTTTTT. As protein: CASRRDGDTGELFF.

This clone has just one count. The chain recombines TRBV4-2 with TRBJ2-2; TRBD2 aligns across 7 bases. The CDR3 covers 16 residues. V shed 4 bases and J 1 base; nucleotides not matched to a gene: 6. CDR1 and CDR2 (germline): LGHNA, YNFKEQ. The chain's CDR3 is CASSRGGGENTGELFF. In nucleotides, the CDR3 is TGTGCCAGCAGCCGGGGGGGAGGGGAGAACACCGGGGAGCTGTTTTTT.

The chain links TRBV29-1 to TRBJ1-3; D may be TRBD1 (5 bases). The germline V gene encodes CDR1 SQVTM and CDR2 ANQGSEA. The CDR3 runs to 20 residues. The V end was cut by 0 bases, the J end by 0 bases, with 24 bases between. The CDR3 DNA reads TGCAGCGTTGAAGATAGGAAGGACACTAGATCCCTGGGCTCTGGAAACACCATATATTTT. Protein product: CSVEDRKDTRSLGSGNTIYF. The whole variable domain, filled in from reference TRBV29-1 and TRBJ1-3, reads SAVISQKPSRDICQRGTSLTIQCQVDSQVTMMFWYRQQPGQSLTLIATANQGSEATYESGFVIDKFPISRPNLTFSTLTVSNMSPEDSSIYLCSVEDRKDTRSLGSGNTIYFGEGSWLTVV.

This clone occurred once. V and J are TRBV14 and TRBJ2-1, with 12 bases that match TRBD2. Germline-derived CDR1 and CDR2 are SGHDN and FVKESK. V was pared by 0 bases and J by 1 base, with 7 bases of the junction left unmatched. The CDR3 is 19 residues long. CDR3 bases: TGTGCCAGCAGCCAAGATCAGCTAGCGGGAGGGCCTTCCTACAATGAGCAGTTCTTC. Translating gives CASSQDQLAGGPSYNEQFF.

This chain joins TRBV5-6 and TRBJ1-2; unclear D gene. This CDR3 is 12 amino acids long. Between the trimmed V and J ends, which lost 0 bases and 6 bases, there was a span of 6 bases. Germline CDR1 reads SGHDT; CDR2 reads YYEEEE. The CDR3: CASSLVGNGYTF. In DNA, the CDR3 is TGTGCCAGCAGCTTGGTAGGGAATGGCTACACCTTC.

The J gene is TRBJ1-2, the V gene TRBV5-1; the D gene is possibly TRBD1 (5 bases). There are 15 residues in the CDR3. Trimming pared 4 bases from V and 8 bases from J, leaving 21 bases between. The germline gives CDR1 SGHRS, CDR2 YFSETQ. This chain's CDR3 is CASSPLGQGYPGYTF. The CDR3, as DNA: TGCGCCAGCAGCCCCCTGGGCCAGGGCTATCCCGGCTACACCTTC.

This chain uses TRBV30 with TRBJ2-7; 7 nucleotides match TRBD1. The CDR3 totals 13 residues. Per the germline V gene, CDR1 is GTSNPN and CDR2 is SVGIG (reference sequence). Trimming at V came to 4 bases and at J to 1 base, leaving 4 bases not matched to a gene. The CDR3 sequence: CAWTRQGSYEQYF. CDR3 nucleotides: TGTGCCTGGACGAGACAGGGTTCCTACGAGCAGTACTTC. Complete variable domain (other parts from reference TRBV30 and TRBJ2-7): SQTIHQWPATLVQPVGSPLSLECTVEGTSNPNLYWYRQAAGRGLQLLFYSVGIGQISSEVPQNLSASRPQDRQFILSSKKLLLSDSGFYLCAWTRQGSYEQYFGPGTRLTVT.

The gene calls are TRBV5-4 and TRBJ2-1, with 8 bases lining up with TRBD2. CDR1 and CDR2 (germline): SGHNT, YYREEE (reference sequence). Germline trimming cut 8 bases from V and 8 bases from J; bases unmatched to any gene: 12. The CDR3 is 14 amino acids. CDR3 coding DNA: TGTGCCAGTATACCCAGCGGGGGAGGCGATGAGCAGTTCTTC. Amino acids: CASIPSGGGDEQFF.

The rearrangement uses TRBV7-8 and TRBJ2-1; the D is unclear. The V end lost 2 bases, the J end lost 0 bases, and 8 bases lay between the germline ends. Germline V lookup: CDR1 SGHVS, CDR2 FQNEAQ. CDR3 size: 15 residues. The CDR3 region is CASSLSRYSYNEQFF. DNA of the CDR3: TGTGCCAGCAGCTTAAGCCGATACTCCTACAATGAGCAGTTCTTC.